The clone carrying this TCR beta chain has only one observation. The target antigen is unknown. There are 15 residues in the CDR3. CDR1 MDHEN and CDR2 SYDVKM come from the germline V gene. After removal of 5 bases from V and 10 bases from J, the junction contained 8 bases not matched to a gene. The donors were members of the approximately 130-subject validation cohort (separate from the roughly 680-subject first cohort). TCRdb keeps only in-frame clones here, not all; method: immunoSEQ multiplex PCR. The sample holds tens of thousands of clones; approximately 97% are singletons and the top ten take more than 2%. This sample is drawn from a study of cytomegalovirus exposure and HLA in healthy donors. Overall study findings and caveats: Most TCR sequences showed up rarely, but some public TCRs showed up in many donors. For cytomegalovirus status, the classifier reportedly gave diagnoses with high specificity and sensitivity.

The receptor's source is a man between 18 and 29 years old in good health and CMV-seronegative. V and J are TRBV28 and TRBJ1-4, with 12 nucleotides matching TRBD1. Sequenced: PBMCs. CDR3 in amino acids: CASSPPGQGARKLFF. CDR3 DNA: TGTGCCAGCAGTCCCCCGGGACAGGGGGCGAGAAAACTGTTTTTT.